This TCR beta chain was identified during a study of blood T cell repertoires in COVID-19. Regarding this clone: Other DNA sequences in this sample translate to the same CDR3.

Repertoires were generated with immunoSEQ multiplex PCR, while TCRdb's copy carries only in-frame clones and drops some. The table has over 150,000 clones, approximately 90% seen once. Trimming left V 6 bases short and J 2 bases short, with 7 bases between. The germline V gene has CDR1 SGHTA and CDR2 FQGTGA. CDR3 size: 13 residues. The sample taken for sequencing was peripheral blood. The source of this sequence is a man in his fifties or sixties with COVID-19, enrolled during active disease. V usage is TRBV7-3 and J usage is TRBJ2-2; D perhaps matches TRBD1 (6 bases). The CDR3 region is CASRDRNTGELFF. The CDR3 region has the DNA TGTGCCAGCAGGGACAGAAACACCGGGGAGCTGTTTTTT. The full variable domain, its missing parts supplied by reference TRBV7-3 and TRBJ2-2, is GAGVSQTPSNKVTEKGKYVELRCDPISGHTALYWYRQSLGQGPEFLIYFQGTGAADDSGLPNDRFFAVRPEGSVSTLKIQRTERGDSAVYLCASRDRNTGELFFGEGSRLTVL.